Included here is one TCR beta chain sequence, with context. The antigen is undetermined. The data were taken from a study of T cells after yellow fever vaccination. Whole-study context: Each low-cell-number fraction was prepared by means of SMART-Seq v4 Ultra Low Input. Findings and caveats of the study: Sorted repertoires could include abundant contaminating clonotypes from bulk cells.

Germline CDR1 is MNHEY and CDR2 is SMNVEV (reference sequence). CDR3 length: 20 residues. Trimming shortened V by 5 bases and J by 2 bases, and 29 bases separated the two germline ends. Template switching with 5'RACE generated the TCR cDNA and added a universal primer site and UMIs. MiXCR, applied by TCRdb to the 5' RACE reads, yields one record per CDR3 protein. The data hold under 300,000 distinct CDR3 sequences, with 6.9% observed a single time. Material: CD4+ T cells sorted from PBMCs, obtained 15 days after the yellow fever booster vaccination. The clonotype comes from a man aged 25-40 years who received the YFV17D yellow fever vaccine. The genes are TRBV27 and TRBJ2-3, with D tentatively TRBD2 (7 bases). CDR3 residues: CASSPRFRSVEGGHTDTQYF. In DNA form, the CDR3 reads TGTGCCAGCAGTCCTAGATTCCGGAGTGTTGAGGGGGGGCACACAGATACGCAGTATTTT.